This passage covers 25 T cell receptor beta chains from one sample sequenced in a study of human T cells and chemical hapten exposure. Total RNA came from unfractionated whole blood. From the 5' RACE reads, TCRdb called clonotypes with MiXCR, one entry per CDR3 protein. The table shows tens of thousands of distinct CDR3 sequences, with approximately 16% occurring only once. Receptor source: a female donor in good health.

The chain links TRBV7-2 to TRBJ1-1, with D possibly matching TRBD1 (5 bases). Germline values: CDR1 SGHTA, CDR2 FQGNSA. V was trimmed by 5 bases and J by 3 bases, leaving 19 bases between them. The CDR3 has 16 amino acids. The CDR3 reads CASSPLGQGSYTEAFF. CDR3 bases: TGTGCCAGCAGCCCCCTCGGGCAGGGTAGTTACACTGAAGCTTTCTTT.

As DNA, the CDR3 is TGTGCCAGCAGTTACTCGAAGGGTATGAACACTGAAGCTTTCTTT. Its translation is CASSYSKGMNTEAFF. The chain is built from TRBV6-6 and TRBJ1-1; D not certain. Germline V gene sequence: CDR1 MNHNY, CDR2 SVGAGI (reference sequence). Trimming cost V 0 bases and J 0 bases, with 8 bases left between them. The CDR3 extends over 15 amino acids.

CDR3 sequence reads: CASSFGGPDTQYF. CDR3 coding DNA: TGCGCCAGCAGCTTCGGGGGCCCAGATACGCAGTATTTT. This chain links TRBV5-1 with TRBJ2-3; D is possibly TRBD1 or TRBD2 (6 bases each). V shed 2 bases and J shed 4 bases, with 8 bases lying between them. Germline CDR1 SGHRS, CDR2 YFSETQ. The CDR3 covers 13 residues.

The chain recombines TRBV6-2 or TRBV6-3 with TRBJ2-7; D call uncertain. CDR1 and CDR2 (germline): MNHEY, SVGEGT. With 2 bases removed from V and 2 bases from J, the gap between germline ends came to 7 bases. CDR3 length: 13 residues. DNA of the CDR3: TGTGCCAGCAGTTACGGGCCGACCTACGAGCAGTACTTC. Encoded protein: CASSYGPTYEQYF.

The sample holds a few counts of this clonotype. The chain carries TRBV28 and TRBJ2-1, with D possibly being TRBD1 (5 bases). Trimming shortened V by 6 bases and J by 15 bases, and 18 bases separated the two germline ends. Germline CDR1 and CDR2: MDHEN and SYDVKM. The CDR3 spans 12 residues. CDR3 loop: CASRPLAGNGFF. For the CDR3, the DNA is TGTGCCAGCAGACCCCTTGCAGGGAACGGGTTCTTC. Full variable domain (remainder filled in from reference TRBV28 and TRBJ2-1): DVKVTQSSRYLVKRTGEKVFLECVQDMDHENMFWYRQDPGLGLRLIYFSYDVKMKEKGDIPEGYSVSREKKERFSLILESASTNQTSMYLCASRPLAGNGFFGPGTRLTVL.

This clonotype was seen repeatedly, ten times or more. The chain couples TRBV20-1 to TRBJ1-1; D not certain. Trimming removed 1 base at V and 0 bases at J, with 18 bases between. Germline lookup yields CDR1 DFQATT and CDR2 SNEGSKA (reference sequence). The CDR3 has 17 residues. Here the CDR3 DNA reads TGCAGTGCTAGAGTGAGTGCCGGGGAGTCTTTGAACACTGAAGCTTTCTTT. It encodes CSARVSAGESLNTEAFF.

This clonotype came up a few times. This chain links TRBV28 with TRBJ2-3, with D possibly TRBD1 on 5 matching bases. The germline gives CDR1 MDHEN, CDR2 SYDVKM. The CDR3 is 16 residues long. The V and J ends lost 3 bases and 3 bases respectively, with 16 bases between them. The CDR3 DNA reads TGTGCCAGCAGTTTGACAGTTATACGTAGTACAGATACGCAGTATTTT. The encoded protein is CASSLTVIRSTDTQYF. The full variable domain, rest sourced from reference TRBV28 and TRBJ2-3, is DVKVTQSSRYLVKRTGEKVFLECVQDMDHENMFWYRQDPGLGLRLIYFSYDVKMKEKGDIPEGYSVSREKKERFSLILESASTNQTSMYLCASSLTVIRSTDTQYFGPGTRLTVL.

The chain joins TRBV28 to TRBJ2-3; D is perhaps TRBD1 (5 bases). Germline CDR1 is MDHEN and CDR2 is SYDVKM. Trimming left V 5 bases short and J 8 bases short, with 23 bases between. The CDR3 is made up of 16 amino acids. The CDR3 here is CASSPIYSLREVTQYF. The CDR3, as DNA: TGTGCCAGCAGTCCCATATATTCTCTCAGGGAAGTTACGCAGTATTTT.

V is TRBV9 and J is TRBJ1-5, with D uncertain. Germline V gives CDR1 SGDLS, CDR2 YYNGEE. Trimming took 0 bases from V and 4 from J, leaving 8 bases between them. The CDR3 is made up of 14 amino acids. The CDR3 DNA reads TGTGCCAGCAGCGTAGGGCCAAATAATCAGCCCCAGCATTTT. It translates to CASSVGPNNQPQHF.

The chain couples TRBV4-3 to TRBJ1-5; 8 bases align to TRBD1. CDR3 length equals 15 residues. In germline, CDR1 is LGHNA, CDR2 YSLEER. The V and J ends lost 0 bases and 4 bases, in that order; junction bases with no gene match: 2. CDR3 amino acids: CASSQDRQGNQPQHF. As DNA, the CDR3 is TGCGCCAGCAGCCAAGATCGACAGGGGAATCAGCCCCAGCATTTT.

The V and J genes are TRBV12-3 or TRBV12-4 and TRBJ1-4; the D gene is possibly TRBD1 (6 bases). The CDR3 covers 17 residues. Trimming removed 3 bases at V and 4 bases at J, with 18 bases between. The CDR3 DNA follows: TGTGCCAGCAGTTTGGGGGCTACAGGGCTAGTTAATGAAAAACTGTTTTTT. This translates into CASSLGATGLVNEKLFF.

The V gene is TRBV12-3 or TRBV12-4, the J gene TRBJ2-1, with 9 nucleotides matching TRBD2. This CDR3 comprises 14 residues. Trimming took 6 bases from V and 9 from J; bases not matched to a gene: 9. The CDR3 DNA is TGTGCCAGCAGCGACCCTGGAGCGGGGGGTGAGCAGTTCTTC. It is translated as CASSDPGAGGEQFF.

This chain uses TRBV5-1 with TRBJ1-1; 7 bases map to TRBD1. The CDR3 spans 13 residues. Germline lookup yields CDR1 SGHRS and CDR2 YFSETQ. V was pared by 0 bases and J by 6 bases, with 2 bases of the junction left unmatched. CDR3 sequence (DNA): TGCGCCAGCAGCTTGGGAGGGGGCGCTGAAGCTTTCTTT. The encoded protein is CASSLGGGAEAFF.

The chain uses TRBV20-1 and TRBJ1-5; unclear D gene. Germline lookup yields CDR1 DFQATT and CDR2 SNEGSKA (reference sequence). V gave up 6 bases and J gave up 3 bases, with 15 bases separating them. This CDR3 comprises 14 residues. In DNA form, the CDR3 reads TGCAGTGCCGAATCCCGGGCTTACAATCAGCCCCAGCATTTT. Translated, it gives CSAESRAYNQPQHF.

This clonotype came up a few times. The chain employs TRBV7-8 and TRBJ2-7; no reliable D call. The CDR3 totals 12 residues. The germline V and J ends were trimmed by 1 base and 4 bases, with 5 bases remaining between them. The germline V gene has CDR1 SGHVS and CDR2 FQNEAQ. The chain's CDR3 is CASSLEYYEQYF. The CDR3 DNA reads TGTGCCAGCAGCTTAGAGTATTACGAGCAGTACTTC.

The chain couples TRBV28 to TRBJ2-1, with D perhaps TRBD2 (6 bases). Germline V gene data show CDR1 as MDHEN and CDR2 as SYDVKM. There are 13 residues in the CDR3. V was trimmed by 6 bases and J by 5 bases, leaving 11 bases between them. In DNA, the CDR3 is TGTGCCAGCAGATGGGGCGGGGACAATGAGCAGTTCTTC. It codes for CASRWGGDNEQFF.

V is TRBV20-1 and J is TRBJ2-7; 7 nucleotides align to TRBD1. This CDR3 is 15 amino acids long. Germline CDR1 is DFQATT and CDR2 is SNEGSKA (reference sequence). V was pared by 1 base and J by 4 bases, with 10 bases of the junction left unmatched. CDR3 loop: CSARVGPQGWYEQYF. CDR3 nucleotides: TGCAGTGCTAGAGTGGGCCCACAGGGGTGGTACGAGCAGTACTTC.

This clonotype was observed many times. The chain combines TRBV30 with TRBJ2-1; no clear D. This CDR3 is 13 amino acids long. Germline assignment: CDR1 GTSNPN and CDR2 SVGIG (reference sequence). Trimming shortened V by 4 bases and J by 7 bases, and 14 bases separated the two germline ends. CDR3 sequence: CAWTQSWVNEQFF. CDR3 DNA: TGTGCCTGGACCCAGTCCTGGGTAAATGAGCAGTTCTTC.

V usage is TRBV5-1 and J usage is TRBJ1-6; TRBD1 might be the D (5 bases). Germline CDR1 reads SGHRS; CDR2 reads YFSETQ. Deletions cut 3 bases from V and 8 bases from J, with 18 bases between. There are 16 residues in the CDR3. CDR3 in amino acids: CASSYEPTARDSPLHF. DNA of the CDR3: TGCGCCAGCAGCTACGAACCGACAGCCCGGGATTCACCCCTCCACTTT.

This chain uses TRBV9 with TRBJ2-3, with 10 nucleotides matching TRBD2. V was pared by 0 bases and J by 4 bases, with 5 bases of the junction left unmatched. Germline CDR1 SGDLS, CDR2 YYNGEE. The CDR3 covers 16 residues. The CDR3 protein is CASSVASGSGADTQYF. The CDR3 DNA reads TGTGCCAGCAGCGTAGCTAGCGGGAGTGGAGCAGATACGCAGTATTTT. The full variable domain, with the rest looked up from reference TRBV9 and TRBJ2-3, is DSGVTQTPKHLITATGQRVTLRCSPRSGDLSVYWYQQSLDQGLQFLIQYYNGEERAKGNILERFSAQQFPDLHSELNLSSLELGDSALYFCASSVASGSGADTQYFGPGTRLTVL.

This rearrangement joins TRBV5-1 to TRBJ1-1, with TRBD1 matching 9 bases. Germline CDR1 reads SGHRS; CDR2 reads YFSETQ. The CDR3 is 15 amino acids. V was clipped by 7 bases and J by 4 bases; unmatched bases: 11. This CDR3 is CASRPGQGGGTEAFF. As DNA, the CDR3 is TGCGCCAGCCGCCCGGGACAGGGAGGTGGCACTGAAGCTTTCTTT.

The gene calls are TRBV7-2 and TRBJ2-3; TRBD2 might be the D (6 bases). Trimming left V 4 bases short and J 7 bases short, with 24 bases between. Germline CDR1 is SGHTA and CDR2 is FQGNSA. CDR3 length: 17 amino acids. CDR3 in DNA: TGTGCCAGCAGCTCCCGCCGGGGAGCCGGGGGATGGAATACGCAGTATTTT. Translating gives CASSSRRGAGGWNTQYF.

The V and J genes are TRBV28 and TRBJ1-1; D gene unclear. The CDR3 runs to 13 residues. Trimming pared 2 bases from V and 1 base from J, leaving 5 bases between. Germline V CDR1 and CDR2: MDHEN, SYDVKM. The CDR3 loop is CASSLVRNTEAFF. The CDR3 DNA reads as TGTGCCAGCAGTTTAGTCAGGAACACTGAAGCTTTCTTT.

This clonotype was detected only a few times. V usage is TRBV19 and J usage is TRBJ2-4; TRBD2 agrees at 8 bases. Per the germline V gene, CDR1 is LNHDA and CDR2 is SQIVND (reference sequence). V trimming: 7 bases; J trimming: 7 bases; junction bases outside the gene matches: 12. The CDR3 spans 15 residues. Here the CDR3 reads CASNGGTSGANIQYF. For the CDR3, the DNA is TGTGCCAGTAATGGGGGTACTAGCGGAGCCAACATTCAGTACTTC.

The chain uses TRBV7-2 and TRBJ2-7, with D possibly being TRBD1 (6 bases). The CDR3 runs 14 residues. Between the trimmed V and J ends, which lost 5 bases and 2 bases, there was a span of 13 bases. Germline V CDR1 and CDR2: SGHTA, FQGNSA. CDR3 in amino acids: CASSADGGPYEQYF. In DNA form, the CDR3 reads TGTGCCAGCAGCGCCGATGGGGGCCCCTACGAGCAGTACTTC.